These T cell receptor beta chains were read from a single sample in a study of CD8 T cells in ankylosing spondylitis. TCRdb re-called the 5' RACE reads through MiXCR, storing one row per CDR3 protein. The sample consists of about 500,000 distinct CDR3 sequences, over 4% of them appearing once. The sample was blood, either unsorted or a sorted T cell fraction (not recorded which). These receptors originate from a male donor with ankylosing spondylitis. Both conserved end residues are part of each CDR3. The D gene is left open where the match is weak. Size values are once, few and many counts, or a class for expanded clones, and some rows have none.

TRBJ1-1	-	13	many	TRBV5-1	TGCGCCAGTCGTCGGGACGGATACACTGAAGCTTTCTTT	CASRRDGYTEAFF
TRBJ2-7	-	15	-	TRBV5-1	TGCGCCAGCAGCTTTCTGGGCGCCGGGGACTACGAGCAGTACTTC	CASSFLGAGDYEQYF
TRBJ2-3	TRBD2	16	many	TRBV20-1	TGCAGTGCTACCACCTTACTAGCGGGGGACACAGATACGCAGTATTTT	CSATTLLAGDTDTQYF
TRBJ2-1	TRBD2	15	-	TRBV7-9	TGTGCCAGCAGCTTAGTGACGGGAGGGCCCAATGAGCAGTTCTTC	CASSLVTGGPNEQFF
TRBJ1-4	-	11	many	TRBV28	TGTGCCAGCAGCCCCCATGAAAAACTGTTTTTT	CASSPHEKLFF
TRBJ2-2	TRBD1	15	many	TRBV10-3	TGTGCCATCAGTGAGTCTCAGGGGGCAACCGGGGAGCTGTTTTTT	CAISESQGATGELFF
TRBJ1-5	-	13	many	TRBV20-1	TGCAGTGCACGACAGGACAGCAATCAGCCCCAGCATTTT	CSARQDSNQPQHF
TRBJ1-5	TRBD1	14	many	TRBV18	TGTGCCAGCTCGGCTACAGGGGAGAATCAGCCCCAGCATTTT	CASSATGENQPQHF
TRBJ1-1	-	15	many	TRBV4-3	TGCGCCAGCAGCCAAGATAGGGGCAGAAACACTGAAGCTTTCTTT	CASSQDRGRNTEAFF
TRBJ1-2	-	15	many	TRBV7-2	TGTGCCAGCAGCTTATACCTGACGGAGAACTATGGCTACACCTTC	CASSLYLTENYGYTF
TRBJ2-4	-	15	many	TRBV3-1	TGTGCCAGCAGCCAATCCTCGCCGGGCAAAAACATTCAGTACTTC	CASSQSSPGKNIQYF
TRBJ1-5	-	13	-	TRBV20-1	TGCAGTGCTATCGGAGGGACGAAAAGGCCCCAGCATTTT	CSAIGGTKRPQHF
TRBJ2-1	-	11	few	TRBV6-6	TGTGCCAGTGGGGGGGCTGTGGAGCAGTTCTTC	CASGGAVEQFF
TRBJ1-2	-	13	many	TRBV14	TGTGCCAGCAGCCAAGGGGGAAATTATGGCTACACCTTC	CASSQGGNYGYTF
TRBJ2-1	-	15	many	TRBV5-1	TGCGCCAGCAGCTTGGACAGTCCACTTTACAATGAGCAGTTCTTC	CASSLDSPLYNEQFF
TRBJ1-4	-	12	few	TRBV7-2	TGTGCCAGCAGCTCGAGGGGGGAAAAACTGTTTTTT	CASSSRGEKLFF
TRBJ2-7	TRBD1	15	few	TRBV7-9	TGTGCCAGCAGCTCCCGGGACAGGGGGACTATCGAGCAGTACTTC	CASSSRDRGTIEQYF
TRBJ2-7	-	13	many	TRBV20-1	TGCAGTGCAAGGGGCTGGAGCTCCTACGAGCAGTACTTC	CSARGWSSYEQYF
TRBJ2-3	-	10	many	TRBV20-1	TGCAGTGCTAGTATAGATACGCAGTATTTT	CSASIDTQYF
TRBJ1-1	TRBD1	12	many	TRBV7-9	TGTGCCAGCAGCTTAGGGACAGGGGGAGCTTTCTTT	CASSLGTGGAFF
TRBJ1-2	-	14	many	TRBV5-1	TGCGCCAGCAGCTTGGACGAGGGTTACTATGGCTACACCTTC	CASSLDEGYYGYTF
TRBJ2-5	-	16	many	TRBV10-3	TGTGCCATCAGTGAGACGGGCAGGGGAGGCGAGGAGACCCAGTACTTC	CAISETGRGGEETQYF
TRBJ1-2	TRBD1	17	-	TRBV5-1	TGCGCCAGCAGCGCCGGGACAGGGAGTCAAGGGGGCTATGGCTACACCTTC	CASSAGTGSQGGYGYTF
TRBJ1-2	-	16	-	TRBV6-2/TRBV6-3	TGTGCCAGCAGCAACGCGCGCCTGTCCGGGCGCAGTGGCTACACCTTC	CASSNARLSGRSGYTF
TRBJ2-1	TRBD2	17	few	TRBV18	TGTGCCAGCTCACCATCCAGACGGGGGGGAGGTTACAATGAGCAGTTCTTC	CASSPSRRGGGYNEQFF
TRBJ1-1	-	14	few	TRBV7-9	TGTGCCAGCAGCGTCCGGGCCGTGAACACTGAAGCTTTCTTT	CASSVRAVNTEAFF
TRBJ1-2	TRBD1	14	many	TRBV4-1	TGCGCCAGCAGCCAAGGGGACAGGGTATATGGCTACACCTTC	CASSQGDRVYGYTF
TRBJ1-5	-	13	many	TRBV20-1	TGCAGTGCTAGAGAAGGCGGGAGGCAGCCCCAGCATTTT	CSAREGGRQPQHF
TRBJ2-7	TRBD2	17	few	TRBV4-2	TGTGCCAGCAGCCAGGTACTAAAGGGGGGACTAGCGAGCGAGCAGTACTTC	CASSQVLKGGLASEQYF
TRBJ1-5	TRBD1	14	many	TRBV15	TGTGCCACCAGCAAAAGGGGACAGTATCAGCCCCAGCATTTT	CATSKRGQYQPQHF
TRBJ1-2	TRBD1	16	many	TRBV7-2	TGTGCCAGCAGCTGGGGACAGTATCAAACTAACTATGGCTACACCTTC	CASSWGQYQTNYGYTF
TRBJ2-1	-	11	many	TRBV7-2	TGTGCCAGCAGCTTAGGGTTCGAGCAGTTCTTC	CASSLGFEQFF
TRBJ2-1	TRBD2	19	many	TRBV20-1	TGCAGTGCTAGAGAACCCCTGTGGCGGGGGACCCCCCGATACAATGAGCAGTTCTTC	CSAREPLWRGTPRYNEQFF
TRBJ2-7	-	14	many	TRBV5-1	TGCGCCAGCAGTAGGTCGGGGGAGGCCTACGAGCAGTACTTC	CASSRSGEAYEQYF
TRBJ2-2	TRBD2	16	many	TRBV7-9	TGTGCCAGCAGCCCCACTTGGCGGGAGGGTGCCGGGGAGCTGTTTTTT	CASSPTWREGAGELFF
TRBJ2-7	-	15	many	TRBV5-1	TGCGCCAGCAGCTTGGGGGGGGTGATCTCCTACGAGCAGTACTTC	CASSLGGVISYEQYF
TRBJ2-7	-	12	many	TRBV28	TGTGCCAGCGGGGACAACTTCTACGAGCAGTACTTC	CASGDNFYEQYF
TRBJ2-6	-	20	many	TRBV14	TGTGCCAGCAGCCGCGGCCCTTTACATGGAGGCCAAACTGGGGCCAACGTCCTGACTTTC	CASSRGPLHGGQTGANVLTF
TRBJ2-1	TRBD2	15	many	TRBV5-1	TGCGCCAGCAGCTCCCGACTAGCCCCCTACAATGAGCAGTTCTTC	CASSSRLAPYNEQFF
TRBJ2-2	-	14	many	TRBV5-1	TGCGCCAGCAGCTTAGAAGGTGGCACCGGGGAGCTGTTTTTT	CASSLEGGTGELFF
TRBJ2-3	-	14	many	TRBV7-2	TGTGCCAGCAGCCCCGGGGCCTTCACAGATACGCAGTATTTT	CASSPGAFTDTQYF
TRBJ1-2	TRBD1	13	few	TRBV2	TGTGCCAGCCCCGGGACAGCCAACTATGGCTACACCTTC	CASPGTANYGYTF
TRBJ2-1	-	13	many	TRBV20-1	TGCAGAGCTAACGGGAGCTCCTACAATGAGCAGTTCTTC	CRANGSSYNEQFF
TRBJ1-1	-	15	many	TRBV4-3	TGCGCCAGCAGCTACAAATTAGAAGGGTTCACTGAAGCTTTCTTT	CASSYKLEGFTEAFF
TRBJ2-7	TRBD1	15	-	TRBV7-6	TGTGCCAGCAGCTCTTACGGACAGGGGCAGGACGAGCAGTACTTC	CASSSYGQGQDEQYF
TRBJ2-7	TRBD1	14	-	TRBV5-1	TGCGCCAGCAGCGACGCCGGACAGGGCTACGAGCAGTACTTC	CASSDAGQGYEQYF
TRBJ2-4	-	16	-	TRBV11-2	TGTGCCAGCAGCCCCCAATCTGGCCGCGCCAAAAACATTCAGTACTTC	CASSPQSGRAKNIQYF
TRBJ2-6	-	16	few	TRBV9	TGTGCCAGCAGCGTTAACTCCGTCGCCGGGGCCAACGTCCTGACTTTC	CASSVNSVAGANVLTF
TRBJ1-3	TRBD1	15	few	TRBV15	TGTGCCACCAGCACCGACAGGGGATCAGGAAACACCATATATTTT	CATSTDRGSGNTIYF
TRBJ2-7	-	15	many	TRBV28	TGTGCCAGCAGTTTAAGTACGACAGTCTCCTACGAGCAGTACTTC	CASSLSTTVSYEQYF
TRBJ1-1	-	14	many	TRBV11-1	TGTGCCAGCGGATCTCGCGATCTTGGCACTGAAGCTTTCTTT	CASGSRDLGTEAFF
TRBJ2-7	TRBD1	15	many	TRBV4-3	TGCGCCAGCAGCCAATCGGACAGGGGATTTTACGAGCAGTACTTC	CASSQSDRGFYEQYF
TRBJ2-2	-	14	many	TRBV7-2	TGTGCCAGCAGCTTTCAGTATCACACCGGGGAGCTGTTTTTT	CASSFQYHTGELFF
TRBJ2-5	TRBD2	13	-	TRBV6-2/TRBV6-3	TGTGCCAGCAGGCCAGCGGGAGGGGAGACCCAGTACTTC	CASRPAGGETQYF
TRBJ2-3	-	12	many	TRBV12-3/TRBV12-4	TGTGCCAGCAGTTCAACTAGGATCATGCAGTATTTT	CASSSTRIMQYF
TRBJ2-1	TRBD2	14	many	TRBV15	TGTGCCACCAGCAACCCGGGGGGTTACAATGAGCAGTTCTTC	CATSNPGGYNEQFF
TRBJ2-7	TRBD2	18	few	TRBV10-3	TGTGCCATCTCTTGGAGTAGCGGGAGGTCTGGATTCTCCTACGAGCAGTACTTC	CAISWSSGRSGFSYEQYF
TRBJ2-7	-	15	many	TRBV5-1	TGCGCCAGCAGCGTCTCTTTAGGGGTCATCTACGAGCAGTACTTC	CASSVSLGVIYEQYF
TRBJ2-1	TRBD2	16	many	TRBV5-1	TGCGCCAGCAGCTCGGGACTAGCCCTCTCCTACAATGAGCAGTTCTTC	CASSSGLALSYNEQFF
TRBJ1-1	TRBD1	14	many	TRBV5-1	TGCGCCAGCAGCTTGGGCAGGGGGTTGACTGAAGCTTTCTTT	CASSLGRGLTEAFF